This passage covers 3 T cell receptor beta chains from one sample sequenced in a study of siplizumab effects on memory and regulatory T cells (dated by TCRdb to 2018 to 2020). The library was prepared using the immunoSEQ multiplex PCR assay. The table was pulled from immuneACCESS by TCRdb, which kept in-frame rearrangements only. Such tables lose some clones; where checked, under half of the loss comes from unresolved V genes, and the rest has no known cause. Recorded for this sample are 95,000 to 100,000 clones; around 90% of them occurred a single time. The ten top clones hold about 12% of the sample. The sample taken for sequencing was non-Treg CD4+ T cells sorted from blood. The cell subset or site label on this specimen signifies: FACS-sorted unstimulated CD4+ non-regulatory T cells. The receptors originated from a human donor in good health.

The V and J genes are TRBV30 and TRBJ2-7, with 7 nucleotides matching TRBD2. Per the germline V gene, CDR1 is GTSNPN and CDR2 is SVGIG (reference sequence). CDR3 length: 14 amino acids. V lost 4 bases and J lost 2; bases outside the gene matches: 8. Here the CDR3 DNA reads TGTGCCTGGAACTTGGGGGGGACCACCTACGAGCAGTACTTC. Its translation: CAWNLGGTTYEQYF.

This chain links TRBV7-2 with TRBJ1-2; no definite D call. The CDR3 spans 15 residues. Trimming pared 5 bases from V and 0 bases from J, leaving 13 bases between. Germline CDR1 and CDR2: SGHTA and FQGNSA. This CDR3 is CASSQTPASNYGYTF. In DNA form, the CDR3 reads TGTGCCAGCAGCCAGACGCCAGCCTCTAACTATGGCTACACCTTC.

The gene calls are TRBV10-3 and TRBJ2-7, with 11 nucleotides matching TRBD1. Germline loops: CDR1 ENHRY, CDR2 SYGVKD. V gave up 6 bases and J gave up 5 bases; unmatched junction bases: 6. The CDR3 has 14 amino acids. For the CDR3, the DNA is TGTGCCATCAGGGGGACAGGGGGATCTGACGAGCAGTACTTC. Translation gives CAIRGTGGSDEQYF.